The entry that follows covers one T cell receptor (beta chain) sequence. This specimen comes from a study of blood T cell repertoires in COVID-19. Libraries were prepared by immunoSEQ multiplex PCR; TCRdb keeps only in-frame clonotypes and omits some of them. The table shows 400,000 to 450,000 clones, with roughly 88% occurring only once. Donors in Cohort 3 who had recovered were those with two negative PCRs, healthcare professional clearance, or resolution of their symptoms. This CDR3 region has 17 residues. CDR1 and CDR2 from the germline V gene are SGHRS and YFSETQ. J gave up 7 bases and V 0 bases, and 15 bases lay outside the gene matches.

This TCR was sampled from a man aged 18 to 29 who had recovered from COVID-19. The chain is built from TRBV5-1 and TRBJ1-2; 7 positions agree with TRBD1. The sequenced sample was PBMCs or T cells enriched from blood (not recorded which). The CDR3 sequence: CASSLDEQGGGLSGYTF. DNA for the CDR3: TGCGCCAGCAGCTTGGACGAGCAAGGGGGCGGCTTAAGTGGCTACACCTTC.